The next 5 T cell receptor beta chains were all read from a single sample in a study of lymphopenia after photon versus proton radiotherapy (dated by TCRdb to 2018 to 2020). Libraries came from the immunoSEQ multiplex PCR assay. TCRdb mirrors the immuneACCESS table, restricted to in-frame sequences. Some clones are absent from its copies; in checked studies, under half trace to an unresolved V gene, and the reason for the others is unknown. Here the sample has approximately 45,000 clones; less than 90% occur a single time. Over 2% of the sample is in the top ten clones. The sequences come from peripheral blood, collected from a patient treated with photon-based radiotherapy. The receptors originated from a man in his forties with gastric cancer.

The V call is TRBV5-6, the J call TRBJ1-1; D remains unclear. Germline-derived CDR1 and CDR2 are SGHDT and YYEEEE. The CDR3 has 14 amino acids. V lost 0 bases and J 1 base, leaving 7 bases between the germline ends. The CDR3 DNA sequence: TGTGCCAGCAGCTTGGAACAAGCGAACACTGAAGCTTTCTTT. Residues: CASSLEQANTEAFF. The full variable domain, with the rest looked up from reference TRBV5-6 and TRBJ1-1, is DAGVTQSPTHLIKTRGQQVTLRCSPKSGHDTVSWYQQALGQGPQFIFQYYEEEERQRGNFPDRFSGHQFPNYSSELNVNALLLGDSALYLCASSLEQANTEAFFGQGTRLTVV.

In its sample, this clone was seen a few times. The V gene is TRBV7-2, the J gene TRBJ2-6, with D hard to call. The CDR3 has 15 residues. Germline CDR1 reads SGHTA; CDR2 reads FQGNSA. Trimming shortened V by 2 bases and J by 2 bases, and 7 bases separated the two germline ends. The CDR3 here is CASSLMGTGANVLTF. In nucleotides, the CDR3 is TGTGCCAGCAGCTTAATGGGGACTGGGGCCAACGTCCTGACTTTC. The whole variable domain, remainder taken from reference TRBV7-2 and TRBJ2-6, is GAGVSQSPSNKVTEKGKDVELRCDPISGHTALYWYRQSLGQGLEFLIYFQGNSAPDKSGLPSDRFSAERTGGSVSTLTIQRTQQEDSAVYLCASSLMGTGANVLTFGAGSRLTVL.

The V and J genes are TRBV14 and TRBJ2-3; D remains unclear. The CDR3 is made up of 14 amino acids. The germline V gene has CDR1 SGHDN and CDR2 FVKESK. V was shortened by 0 bases and J by 6 bases, with 10 bases between the two germline ends. The CDR3 here is CASSQDREADTQYF. In DNA, the CDR3 is TGTGCCAGCAGCCAAGATCGCGAGGCGGATACGCAGTATTTT.

V usage is TRBV9 and J usage is TRBJ1-2; possibly TRBD1 for D (6 bases). This CDR3 spans 12 amino acids. The germline V and J ends were trimmed by 5 bases and 7 bases, with 12 bases remaining between them. The V gene's germline CDR1 is SGDLS and CDR2 YYNGEE. CDR3 residues: CASRTGQGGYTF. CDR3 DNA: TGTGCCAGCAGGACAGGTCAGGGTGGCTACACCTTC.

This chain uses TRBV2 with TRBJ2-3; D gene ambiguous. Germline CDR1 is SNHLY and CDR2 is FYNNEI. Deletions cut 1 base from V and 0 bases from J, with 8 bases between. The CDR3 runs to 15 residues. CDR3 sequence: CASSEVGTSTDTQYF. The CDR3 DNA is TGTGCCAGCAGTGAAGTAGGAACTAGCACAGATACGCAGTATTTT.